This T cell receptor beta chain was profiled in a study of T cell responses to AZD1222 COVID-19 vaccine. Using immunoSEQ multiplex PCR, the repertoire was profiled, and TCRdb retains in-frame clones only, with some absent. This sample has about 110,000 clones; roughly nine tenths occur once, and the top ten carry less than 4%. There are a few counts of this clone. As yet, its antigen is unknown. Whole-study findings and limits: There were vaccine-associated CD4 TCRs across spike, dominant at 160-218 and 743-854. AZD1222 recipients seropositive at baseline numbered only five to seven.

This CDR3 region has 15 residues. After removal of 4 bases from V and 2 bases from J, the junction contained 6 bases not matched to a gene. The V gene's germline CDR1 is MNHEY and CDR2 SVGEGT. The TCR comes from an adult in good health. The sample here was peripheral blood, taken on day 0 of MenACWY control vaccination. The V and J genes are TRBV6-2 or TRBV6-3 and TRBJ1-2; 8 nucleotides match TRBD1. The CDR3 reads CASSSRTGPNYGYTF. Here the CDR3 DNA reads TGTGCCAGCAGTTCCCGGACAGGGCCGAACTATGGCTACACCTTC.